This T cell receptor beta chain was profiled in a study of T cells after yellow fever vaccination. Study background: Fractions with few cells were prepared using SMART-Seq v4 Ultra Low Input. Points from the study as a whole: Detected again after the booster were most primary-vaccination clones, at almost 97% CD4 and more than 70% CD8. A faster peak, day 5 versus 15, was reached by the weaker secondary response.

Each CDR3 protein is one row after TCRdb ran MiXCR on the 5' RACE reads. The table lists approximately 330,000 distinct CDR3 sequences, 4.1% of them singletons. Regarding this clonotype: No antigen is known for it.

The clonotype was recovered from a man in his late teens or twenties who received the YFV17D yellow fever vaccine. This specimen consisted of PBMCs, obtained 5 days after the yellow fever booster vaccination.

The CDR3 protein is CASSVGAGASSYNEQFF. The CDR3 DNA reads TGTGCCAGCAGCGTAGGGGCAGGGGCGAGCTCCTACAATGAGCAGTTCTTC. The V and J genes are TRBV9 and TRBJ2-1, with a weak D call TRBD1 (6 bases). Trimming shortened V by 0 bases and J by 0 bases, and 13 bases separated the two germline ends. The germline V gene encodes CDR1 SGDLS and CDR2 YYNGEE. The CDR3 loop spans 17 amino acids.